Below are 20 T cell receptor beta chains sequenced from a single sample in a study of memory CD4+ T cells and cytomegalovirus serostatus. Generated by immunoSEQ multiplex PCR, the TCRdb table keeps only in-frame clones and is missing some. The repertoire holds tens of thousands of clones, with 81% as singletons. The sort gate was single viable CD3+CD4+CD8-CD45RO+ cells for memory CD4+ T cells. The sample was memory CD4+ T cells from blood. The source of these receptors is an adult in good health and CMV-seronegative.

The gene calls are TRBV4-3 and TRBJ1-6, with 7 bases identical to TRBD1. This CDR3 region has 15 residues. Germline loops: CDR1 LGHNA, CDR2 YSLEER. V lost 3 bases, J lost 7 bases, and 6 bases stayed unmatched. The CDR3 reads CASSHNDRDNSPLHF. The CDR3 nucleotides read TGCGCCAGCAGCCACAATGACAGGGACAATTCACCCCTCCACTTT.

The genes are TRBV4-1 and TRBJ1-2; D is unclear. Germline V gene sequence: CDR1 MGHRA, CDR2 YSYEKL. The CDR3 runs to 13 residues. V shed 1 base and J shed 9 bases, with 12 bases lying between them. This CDR3 reads CASSQGAGLSYTF. The CDR3 DNA reads TGCGCCAGCAGCCAAGGGGCAGGCCTGAGCTACACCTTC.

This clone appeared once. This chain joins TRBV6-4 and TRBJ1-2; 7 bases map to TRBD1. The CDR3 length is 14 residues. The J segment lost 4 bases and the V segment lost 6 bases, leaving 8 bases of the junction unmatched. Germline assignment: CDR1 MRHNA and CDR2 SNTAGT. The CDR3 protein is CASSPTGTAYGYTF. CDR3 nucleotide sequence: TGTGCCAGCAGCCCGACAGGGACGGCCTATGGCTACACCTTC.

This clone was seen a single time. The chain has TRBV27 and TRBJ2-2; 12 bases line up with TRBD2. Losses at the gene ends were 6 bases for V and 1 base for J; bases not matched to a gene: 6. The CDR3 length is 17 residues. CDR1 and CDR2 from the germline V gene are MNHEY and SMNVEV (reference sequence). The CDR3 DNA reads as TGTGCCAGCAGCCTACTAGCGGGAGGAGGGAACACCGGGGAGCTGTTTTTT. Its translation is CASSLLAGGGNTGELFF.

The V and J genes are TRBV11-2 and TRBJ1-2, with 7 positions matching TRBD1. The germline V gene has CDR1 SGHAT and CDR2 FQNNGV. Trimming removed 4 bases from V and 4 bases from J; junction bases left unmatched: 3. This CDR3 comprises 13 residues. In DNA, the CDR3 is TGTGCCAGCAGCTCGGGACAGTTCTATGGCTACACCTTC. Translated, it gives CASSSGQFYGYTF.

This clone was seen more than once but under ten times. This rearrangement joins TRBV6-4 to TRBJ2-1; maybe TRBD2 (5 bases). V was shortened by 4 bases and J by 1 base, with 11 bases between the two germline ends. The CDR3 is made up of 15 amino acids. Germline CDR1 is MRHNA and CDR2 is SNTAGT. CDR3 coding DNA: TGTGCCAGCAGTGTGGACTTTCCTTCCTACAATGAGCAGTTCTTC. This codes for CASSVDFPSYNEQFF.

The chain joins TRBV7-8 to TRBJ1-2; D is undetermined. Germline-derived CDR1 and CDR2 are SGHVS and FQNEAQ. The CDR3 consists of 13 residues. V lost 0 bases, J lost 4 bases, and 6 bases lay in between. The CDR3 protein is CASSLAFVYGYTF. Here the CDR3 DNA reads TGTGCCAGCAGCTTAGCGTTCGTCTATGGCTACACCTTC.

The chain couples TRBV27 to TRBJ2-7, with D tentatively TRBD2 (5 bases). The CDR3 runs 15 residues. The germline gives CDR1 MNHEY, CDR2 SMNVEV (reference sequence). With 8 bases removed from V and 4 bases from J, the gap between germline ends came to 21 bases. CDR3 sequence reads: CASRPSEASRYEQYF. CDR3 sequence (DNA): TGTGCCAGCCGCCCGAGTGAGGCTAGCAGGTACGAGCAGTACTTC.

This rearrangement joins TRBV28 to TRBJ1-2; 9 positions match TRBD1. The CDR3 runs to 16 residues. With 6 bases clipped from V and 8 bases from J, the junction kept 16 bases outside the gene matches. Germline CDR1 and CDR2: MDHEN and SYDVKM. The CDR3 loop reads CASSLVEGTGIRGYTF. In DNA, the CDR3 is TGTGCCAGCAGCCTCGTCGAAGGGACAGGGATTCGAGGCTACACCTTC.

The chain combines TRBV18 with TRBJ1-2, with D unresolved. V lost 8 bases to trimming and J lost 1 base, with 11 bases between them. This CDR3 spans 13 amino acids. The V gene's germline CDR1 is KGHSH and CDR2 LQKENI. CDR3 coding DNA: TGTGCCAGCAACCAAGGAGATAACTATGGCTACACCTTC. This codes for CASNQGDNYGYTF.

The rearrangement joins TRBV5-1 to TRBJ2-7; D not resolved. Between the trimmed V and J ends, which lost 0 bases and 5 bases, there was a span of 6 bases. The CDR3 consists of 12 residues. CDR1 and CDR2 from the germline V gene are SGHRS and YFSETQ. CDR3 in DNA: TGCGCCAGCAGCTTGGGAGTACACGAGCAGTACTTC. The encoded protein is CASSLGVHEQYF.

CDR3 nucleotides: TGTGCCAGCAGCTTGACCCCGGGACAGGGCTTAGCATTCACTGAAGCTTTCTTT. Its protein product is CASSLTPGQGLAFTEAFF. This chain links TRBV5-5 with TRBJ1-1; TRBD1 agrees at 9 bases. The CDR3 is made up of 18 amino acids. The germline gives CDR1 SGHKS, CDR2 YYEKEE (reference sequence). J was trimmed by 4 bases and V by 1 base; bases with no gene match: 14. Full variable domain (rest looked up from reference TRBV5-5 and TRBJ1-1): DAGVTQSPTHLIKTRGQQVTLRCSPISGHKSVSWYQQVLGQGPQFIFQYYEKEERGRGNFPDRFSARQFPNYSSELNVNALLLGDSALYLCASSLTPGQGLAFTEAFFGQGTRLTVV.

This chain links TRBV7-9 with TRBJ1-4; no clear D. The CDR3 runs to 14 residues. The V end lost 3 bases, the J end lost 2 bases, and 7 bases lay between the germline ends. The germline V gene encodes CDR1 SEHNR and CDR2 FQNEAQ (reference sequence). The CDR3 region is CASSLQPTNEKLFF. The CDR3 DNA sequence: TGTGCCAGCAGCTTGCAACCTACTAATGAAAAACTGTTTTTT.

CDR3 loop: CASGLGLTNRNTGELFF. In DNA form, the CDR3 reads TGTGCTAGTGGTTTGGGACTGACTAATCGGAACACCGGGGAGCTGTTTTTT. V and J are TRBV12-5 and TRBJ2-2, with D possibly TRBD2 on 5 matching bases. V lost 1 base and J lost 1, with 13 bases in between. The germline gives CDR1 LGHNT, CDR2 FRNRAP. The CDR3 runs 17 residues.

The chain combines TRBV7-2 with TRBJ1-4; a possible D gene is TRBD1 (5 bases). The germline gives CDR1 SGHTA, CDR2 FQGNSA. Trimming cost V 6 bases and J 8 bases, with 16 bases left between them. The CDR3 has 14 amino acids. The CDR3 region is CASRTGQGGEKLFF. The CDR3 coding sequence is TGTGCCAGCAGGACCGGCCAGGGTGGGGAAAAACTGTTTTTT.

The chain has TRBV6-1 and TRBJ1-1; the D is unclear. CDR3 size: 15 residues. Germline V gene sequence: CDR1 MNHNS, CDR2 SASEGT. V was shortened by 2 bases and J by 9 bases, with 19 bases between the two germline ends. The DNA of the CDR3 is TGTGCCAGCAGTGAAAGGACCCCCCGGGCGATGAAAGCTTTCTTT. Amino acid sequence: CASSERTPRAMKAFF.

This clone was recorded a few times. V and J are TRBV10-1 and TRBJ2-5; 10 nucleotides line up with TRBD1. The CDR3 consists of 14 residues. In germline, CDR1 is WNHNN, CDR2 SYGVQD (reference sequence). J gave up 3 bases and V 5 bases, and 3 bases lay outside the gene matches. The CDR3 is CASSLGQGEETQYF. Written as DNA, the CDR3 is TGCGCCAGCAGTTTAGGACAGGGGGAAGAGACCCAGTACTTC.

The V gene is TRBV14, the J gene TRBJ1-4, with no clear D. V lost 4 bases to trimming and J lost 5 bases, with 17 bases between them. The CDR3 covers 16 residues. Germline V gene lookup returns CDR1 SGHDN and CDR2 FVKESK. The DNA for the CDR3 is TGTGCCAGCAGCCGGAACGAACCAGTAAGAAATGAAAAACTGTTTTTT. Protein: CASSRNEPVRNEKLFF.

The chain carries TRBV7-2 and TRBJ1-4; D ambiguous. The V end was cut by 3 bases, the J end by 0 bases, with 5 bases between. The CDR3 spans 14 residues. Germline V gives CDR1 SGHTA, CDR2 FQGNSA. The CDR3 DNA is TGTGCCAGCAGCTTGGCGTCAACTAATGAAAAACTGTTTTTT. It is translated as CASSLASTNEKLFF.

The genes are TRBV27 and TRBJ1-2; 8 bases are a match to TRBD1. The germline V gene encodes CDR1 MNHEY and CDR2 SMNVEV (reference sequence). The CDR3 is made up of 15 amino acids. With 5 bases clipped from V and 6 bases from J, the junction kept 11 bases outside the gene matches. CDR3: CASSTLTTGVHGYTF. The CDR3 DNA sequence: TGTGCCAGCAGTACTCTAACGACAGGGGTCCATGGCTACACCTTC.